The subject of this entry is one TCR beta chain. Antigen specificity is unknown. TCRdb re-analyzed the 5' RACE reads; it lists each CDR3 protein once, without DNA. The table lists under 350,000 distinct CDR3 sequences. Investigators pulled total RNA out of whole blood and did not sort T cells. The sample comes from a study of monozygotic twins with inflammatory bowel disease. Findings and caveats of the study: Especially with disease activity, IBD patients shared fewer clonotypes with others than healthy twins did.

The specimen was blood. The clonotype originates from a human donor with ulcerative colitis or Crohn's disease, or a healthy co-twin of an affected twin (not recorded which).

The CDR3 sequence: CASSPLLGRNTGELFF. The chain recombines TRBV18 with TRBJ2-2. The CDR3 has 16 residues. Germline CDR1 KGHSH, CDR2 LQKENI.